This TCR beta chain stems from a study of shared clonotypes between healthy human individuals. Findings and caveats of the study: Sorted-subset sequencing was shown by rarefaction to be incomplete despite large depth. Donor clonotype sharing was expected to depend on sequencing depth.

Germline CDR1 ENHRY, CDR2 SYGVKD. V gave up 3 bases and J gave up 6 bases; unmatched junction bases: 8. The CDR3 runs 14 residues. Naive CD45RA+ and memory CD45RA-negative subsets were split from CD4+ cells. Sequencing used immunoSEQ multiplex PCR; TCRdb keeps in-frame clones, though not all of them. The repertoire consists of millions of clones, with 85% to 95% occurring once and the leading ten covering 0.13%. This clone was observed once. Its antigen is still unknown. The sequencing input was naive CD4+ T cells sorted from blood. Sample subset: CD45RA+ positively selected. The rearrangement links TRBV10-3 to TRBJ2-7, with 7 bases lining up with TRBD1. The TCR originated in a man between 18 and 29 years old in good health. In DNA form, the CDR3 reads TGTGCCATCAGTGACTCCGACAGGGCCGGCGAGCAGTACTTC. It translates to CAISDSDRAGEQYF.